Below, one T cell receptor beta chain is given with its context. These data originate in a study of blood T cell repertoires in COVID-19. The method was immunoSEQ multiplex PCR; TCRdb's version includes in-frame clones alone and lacks a portion of them. In the table there are roughly 92,000 clones, around nine tenths of which are singletons. V lost 0 bases and J lost 2, with 9 bases in between. The CDR3 contains 15 residues. CDR1 and CDR2 (germline): SGHRS, YFSETQ. The sequence was obtained from a man aged 45-65 years with acute or convalescent COVID-19. The J gene is TRBJ1-5, the V gene TRBV5-1, with D perhaps TRBD1 (6 bases). The sequenced sample was peripheral blood. CDR3 DNA sequence: TGCGCCAGCAGCTTGGGGGCAGGGGGCAATCAGCCCCAGCATTTT. It is translated as CASSLGAGGNQPQHF.